This T cell receptor beta chain was captured in a study of tumor and adjacent non-tumor tissue in lung cancer. The CDR3 length is 15 residues. CDR1 MGHRA and CDR2 YSYEKL come from the germline V gene. RNA was extracted from bulk tissue without any cell sorting. Chemotherapy-naive patients with new lung cancer underwent thoracic surgery in China, August–November 2014. A modified ARM-PCR protocol with three rounds of nested PCR amplified TCRbeta. TCRdb itself ran the multiplex PCR reads through MiXCR, one entry per CDR3 protein. The sample records tens of thousands of distinct CDR3 sequences, 72% being singletons. General study results and limits: In normal lung, the top 100 clones were significantly more dominant than in tumor.

About this clonotype itself: Its antigen is still unknown. A much larger clone lies a single base off, so this may be a read error.

The V and J genes are TRBV4-1 and TRBJ2-7; D not resolved. Sequences were obtained from lung tumor tissue. The receptor was isolated from a woman between 40 and 55 years old with non-small cell lung cancer. The CDR3 reads CANSQLPGLDYEQYF. CDR3 nucleotides: TGCGCCAACAGCCAACTCCCGGGCCTCGACTACGAGCAGTACTTC.